These 28 T cell receptor beta chains were all obtained from the same sample, sequenced in a study of cytomegalovirus exposure and HLA in healthy donors. The data were produced by immunoSEQ multiplex PCR, yet TCRdb's version contains in-frame clones alone and is incomplete. The sample shows approximately 300,000 clones, about nine tenths of them seen only once. Sequenced material: PBMCs. The receptors stem from a woman aged 30 to 39 in good health and CMV-seropositive.

The chain combines TRBV27 with TRBJ2-3; the D is unclear. Trimming left V 8 bases short and J 4 bases short, with 10 bases between. CDR3 length: 12 amino acids. Per germline, CDR1 MNHEY and CDR2 SMNVEV (reference sequence). CDR3 region: CASGRSADTQYF. CDR3 nucleotides: TGTGCCAGCGGTAGATCAGCAGATACGCAGTATTTT.

This rearrangement joins TRBV13 to TRBJ2-7; possibly TRBD1 for D (5 bases). Deletions cut 3 bases from V and 1 base from J, with 7 bases between. The germline V gene has CDR1 PRHDT and CDR2 FYEKMQ (reference sequence). The length of the CDR3 is 13 residues. The CDR3 DNA is TGTGCCAGCAGCTTGACAGTTTCCTACGAGCAGTACTTC. This encodes CASSLTVSYEQYF.

The rearrangement links TRBV6-5 to TRBJ2-5, with D unresolved. V lost 6 bases to trimming and J lost 1 base, with 9 bases between them. This CDR3 comprises 13 residues. Germline values: CDR1 MNHEY, CDR2 SVGAGI. The CDR3, as DNA: TGTGCCAGCAGGCCCACGGCCCAAGAGACCCAGTACTTC. This encodes CASRPTAQETQYF.

This clone was seen a handful of times. J is TRBJ1-2 and V is TRBV29-1; D gene uncertain. Germline CDR1 is SQVTM and CDR2 is ANQGSEA. V was clipped by 5 bases and J by 4 bases, with 8 bases between them. The CDR3 is 11 amino acids. For the CDR3, the DNA is TGCAGCGTTCAAGGTTCCTATGGCTACACCTTC. This codes for CSVQGSYGYTF. Using reference TRBV29-1 and TRBJ1-2 for the parts outside the CDR3, the full variable domain is SAVISQKPSRDICQRGTSLTIQCQVDSQVTMMFWYRQQPGQSLTLIATANQGSEATYESGFVIDKFPISRPNLTFSTLTVSNMSPEDSSIYLCSVQGSYGYTFGSGTRLTVV.

This chain uses TRBV30 with TRBJ2-7, with D perhaps given as TRBD1 or TRBD2 (5 bases each). Germline assignment: CDR1 GTSNPN and CDR2 SVGIG (reference sequence). The length of the CDR3 is 14 residues. Between the trimmed V and J ends, which lost 0 bases and 2 bases, there was a span of 11 bases. CDR3 DNA: TGTGCCTGGAGTGTTGGGACGGTGACCTACGAGCAGTACTTC. Translation: CAWSVGTVTYEQYF.

The chain links TRBV15 to TRBJ2-5; D is uncertain. The V end lost 6 bases, the J end lost 5 bases, and 16 bases lay between the germline ends. Germline loops: CDR1 LNHNV, CDR2 YYDKDF (reference sequence). There are 14 residues in the CDR3. For the CDR3, the DNA is TGTGCCACCAGAACCGGGTTTGAGTGGGAGACCCAGTACTTC. Its protein is CATRTGFEWETQYF.

The CDR3 nucleotides read TGTGCCAGCAGTAAGACCCAGGCGCCAGAGACCCAGTACTTC. This gives the protein CASSKTQAPETQYF. V and J are TRBV6-5 and TRBJ2-5; unclear D gene. The CDR3 is made up of 14 amino acids. The germline V and J ends were trimmed by 5 bases and 4 bases, with 14 bases remaining between them. Per germline, CDR1 MNHEY and CDR2 SVGAGI.

The V and J genes are TRBV19 and TRBJ2-3; D perhaps matches TRBD1 (5 bases). This CDR3 contains 15 residues. V lost 7 bases and J lost 0, with 14 bases in between. Looked up from germline, CDR1 is LNHDA and CDR2 is SQIVND (reference sequence). CDR3: CASKIFTGSTDTQYF. The DNA of the CDR3 is TGTGCCAGTAAGATCTTTACAGGTAGCACAGATACGCAGTATTTT.

The rearrangement joins TRBV9 to TRBJ1-1, with D possibly being TRBD1 (5 bases). Between the trimmed V and J ends, which lost 4 bases and 3 bases, there was a span of 7 bases. The CDR3 contains 12 residues. Per the germline V gene, CDR1 is SGDLS and CDR2 is YYNGEE. The CDR3 loop reads CASSPGYTEAFF. The DNA for the CDR3 is TGTGCCAGCAGCCCAGGGTACACTGAAGCTTTCTTT.

The CDR3 protein is CASSEVQGWRGANVLTF. DNA of the CDR3: TGTGCCAGCAGTGAGGTACAGGGGTGGCGTGGGGCCAACGTCCTGACTTTC. V gene TRBV2 combines with J gene TRBJ2-6; TRBD1 matches 7 bases. Per germline, CDR1 SNHLY and CDR2 FYNNEI. With 3 bases clipped from V and 3 bases from J, the junction kept 8 bases outside the gene matches. This CDR3 is built from 17 residues.

This chain links TRBV2 with TRBJ2-7, with D possibly being TRBD2 (7 bases). Germline CDR1 reads SNHLY; CDR2 reads FYNNEI. V was cut by 10 bases and J by 2 bases, with 15 bases left in between. CDR3 size: 13 residues. The CDR3 bases are TGTGCCACCTCAGAGGGGGGGGCCTACGAGCAGTACTTC. Translated, it gives CATSEGGAYEQYF.

This clone was detected only once. J is TRBJ1-5 and V is TRBV7-7; D gene uncertain. This CDR3 spans 13 amino acids. CDR1 is SSHAT and CDR2 is FNYEAQ in the germline V gene (reference sequence). The germline V and J ends were trimmed by 4 bases and 7 bases, with 11 bases remaining between them. As DNA, the CDR3 is TGTGCCAGCAGCTCCTCTCCCGGGCAGCCCCAGCATTTT. Translated: CASSSSPGQPQHF. The complete variable domain, with remaining parts taken from reference TRBV7-7 and TRBJ1-5, reads GAGVSQSPRYKVTKRGQDVTLRCDPISSHATLYWYQQALGQGPEFLTYFNYEAQPDKSGLPSDRFSAERPEGSISTLTIQRTEQRDSAMYRCASSSSPGQPQHFGDGTRLSIL.

The chain couples TRBV4-3 to TRBJ1-2, with a weak D call TRBD1 (6 bases). Trimming took off 0 bases at V and 8 bases at J, with 16 bases between the two ends. CDR3 length: 15 residues. Germline V gene lookup returns CDR1 LGHNA and CDR2 YSLEER. CDR3 nucleotide sequence: TGCGCCAGCAGCCAAGACAGGGGAGGAGGTTTGGGCTACACCTTC. Its protein is CASSQDRGGGLGYTF.

The chain is built from TRBV28 and TRBJ1-5, with a tentative D call TRBD1 (6 bases). The CDR3 runs to 15 residues. CDR1 MDHEN and CDR2 SYDVKM come from the germline V gene. V was shortened by 2 bases and J by 7 bases, with 15 bases between the two germline ends. CDR3 sequence (DNA): TGTGCCAGCAGTTTAGGGGGGGCCGGAGACCAGCCCCAGCATTTT. Translated, it gives CASSLGGAGDQPQHF.

This clone was seen just once. V usage is TRBV19 and J usage is TRBJ2-7, with a possible D match to TRBD1 (5 bases). Trimming cost V 3 bases and J 2 bases, with 11 bases left between them. CDR1 and CDR2 (germline): LNHDA, SQIVND (reference sequence). The CDR3 length is 14 residues. This CDR3 is CASSMAQATYEQYF. In DNA, the CDR3 is TGTGCCAGTAGTATGGCACAGGCTACCTACGAGCAGTACTTC. Based on the CDR3 plus reference TRBV19 and TRBJ2-7, the full variable domain is DGGITQSPKYLFRKEGQNVTLSCEQNLNHDAMYWYRQDPGQGLRLIYYSQIVNDFQKGDIAEGYSVSREKKESFPLTVTSAQKNPTAFYLCASSMAQATYEQYFGPGTRLTVT.

The chain couples TRBV7-3 to TRBJ1-2; TRBD1 is a possible D gene (5 bases). This CDR3 has 14 residues. Germline assignment: CDR1 SGHTA and CDR2 FQGTGA. V shed 4 bases and J shed 0 bases, with 9 bases lying between them. The CDR3 DNA is TGTGCCAGCAGCTGGGACGGAACTAACTATGGCTACACCTTC. This encodes CASSWDGTNYGYTF.

On this clone itself: At the DNA level, this CDR3 is encoded by other sequences in the same sample as well. The chain links TRBV27 to TRBJ1-1; 7 bases map to TRBD1. This CDR3 comprises 15 residues. CDR1 is MNHEY, CDR2 SMNVEV, per germline (reference sequence). V dropped 5 bases and J dropped 1; count of bases not matched to a gene: 7. CDR3 sequence (DNA): TGTGCCAGCAGTCCCCTCTCAGGGGGGAACACTGAAGCTTTCTTT. Amino acid sequence: CASSPLSGGNTEAFF.

J is TRBJ2-5 and V is TRBV11-3; D uncertain. V was clipped by 0 bases and J by 4 bases, with 3 bases between them. The CDR3 length is 12 residues. Germline CDR1 is SGHNT and CDR2 is YENEEA. The CDR3 DNA reads as TGTGCCAGCAGCTTAGAGGGAGAGACCCAGTACTTC. It encodes CASSLEGETQYF.

V usage is TRBV9 and J usage is TRBJ1-1; tentatively, D is TRBD1 (5 bases). V lost 3 bases and J lost 5, with 17 bases in between. The CDR3 extends over 15 amino acids. CDR1 and CDR2 (germline): SGDLS, YYNGEE. The CDR3 spells CASSAEDRIWTEAFF. Here the CDR3 DNA reads TGTGCCAGCAGCGCAGAAGACAGAATTTGGACTGAAGCTTTCTTT.

The CDR3 DNA is TGTGCCAGCAGCTTAGGCAGTGTCCGCTACAATGAGCAGTTCTTC. Translation gives CASSLGSVRYNEQFF. The chain employs TRBV7-2 and TRBJ2-1; D uncertain. Germline V gene sequence: CDR1 SGHTA, CDR2 FQGNSA. Trimming cost V 1 base and J 3 bases, with 10 bases left between them. This CDR3 comprises 15 residues.

The gene calls are TRBV28 and TRBJ1-5, with 10 bases that match TRBD1. Trimming removed 3 bases from V and 0 bases from J; junction bases left unmatched: 8. Germline V gene sequence: CDR1 MDHEN, CDR2 SYDVKM. The CDR3 contains 18 residues. The CDR3 here is CASSLRDRGLYSNQPQHF. The CDR3, as DNA: TGTGCCAGCAGTTTGCGGGACAGGGGTCTATATAGCAATCAGCCCCAGCATTTT.

V is TRBV4-1 and J is TRBJ2-4; the match to TRBD1 covers 10 bases. Germline CDR1 reads MGHRA; CDR2 reads YSYEKL. The CDR3 length is 15 residues. The junction had 2 bases not matched to a gene; V was cut back by 0 bases and J by 6 bases. The CDR3 loop is CASSQDRTGGNIQYF. For the CDR3, the DNA is TGCGCCAGCAGCCAAGATAGGACAGGGGGAAACATTCAGTACTTC.

This clone was seen a single time. The V gene is TRBV19, the J gene TRBJ2-5; 8 bases match TRBD1. The CDR3 has 19 amino acids. Per the germline V gene, CDR1 is LNHDA and CDR2 is SQIVND (reference sequence). V lost 0 bases to trimming and J lost 1 base; unmatched junction nucleotides: 13. The CDR3 DNA sequence: TGTGCCAGTAGTATAGATCTAGGACAGGGTAGCGATAGCCAAGAGACCCAGTACTTC. It is translated as CASSIDLGQGSDSQETQYF.

In its sample, this clone was seen a few times. The rearrangement joins TRBV4-2 to TRBJ2-5, with 8 bases matching TRBD2. CDR1 and CDR2 (germline): LGHNA, YNFKEQ. The CDR3 is 17 residues long. V trimming: 3 bases; J trimming: 2 bases; junction bases outside the gene matches: 11. The CDR3 nucleotides are TGTGCCAGCAGCCACCGATTAGCGGGGAAACCACAAGAGACCCAGTACTTC. This gives the protein CASSHRLAGKPQETQYF.

This sequence joins TRBV30 and TRBJ2-1; D gene ambiguous. Germline CDR1 reads GTSNPN; CDR2 reads SVGIG (reference sequence). Between the trimmed V and J ends, which lost 5 bases and 4 bases, there was a span of 12 bases. CDR3 length equals 13 residues. CDR3 nucleotide sequence: TGTGCCTGGTCTTCGGACGTTTACAATGAGCAGTTCTTC. This sequence encodes CAWSSDVYNEQFF.

This chain connects TRBV7-9 to TRBJ2-3; 10 bases are shared with TRBD1. Germline CDR1 reads SEHNR; CDR2 reads FQNEAQ (reference sequence). J lost 2 bases, V lost 5 bases, and 4 bases had no gene match. This CDR3 spans 15 amino acids. CDR3 in amino acids: CASSPGTGVTDTQYF. The DNA for the CDR3 is TGTGCCAGCAGCCCCGGGACAGGGGTCACAGATACGCAGTATTTT. Complete variable domain (other parts from reference TRBV7-9 and TRBJ2-3): DTGVSQNPRHKITKRGQNVTFRCDPISEHNRLYWYRQTLGQGPEFLTYFQNEAQLEKSRLLSDRFSAERPKGSFSTLEIQRTEQGDSAMYLCASSPGTGVTDTQYFGPGTRLTVL.

This chain connects TRBV4-1 to TRBJ1-2; no reliable D call. The germline CDR1 and CDR2 sequences are MGHRA and YSYEKL. V was cut by 0 bases and J by 4 bases, with 9 bases left in between. This CDR3 spans 14 amino acids. As DNA, the CDR3 is TGCGCCAGCAGCCAAGATATGGGCCTCTATGGCTACACCTTC. The encoded protein is CASSQDMGLYGYTF.

V usage is TRBV4-2 and J usage is TRBJ2-1, with unresolved D. The V end was cut by 4 bases, the J end by 7 bases, with 11 bases between. The CDR3 length is 13 residues. The germline V gene encodes CDR1 LGHNA and CDR2 YNFKEQ. CDR3 sequence: CASSLVGNNEQFF. In nucleotides, the CDR3 is TGTGCCAGCAGCCTCGTTGGAAATAATGAGCAGTTCTTC.